The next 29 T cell receptor beta chains were all read from a single sample in a study of early T cells in non-severe SARS-CoV-2 infection. TCRdb recomputed calls from the 5' RACE reads with MiXCR, one row per CDR3 protein. The data contain about 99,000 distinct CDR3 sequences, approximately 16% of them singletons. The sequenced sample consisted of whole blood. These receptors were obtained from an adult who was a healthcare worker with PCR-confirmed SARS-CoV-2 infection or an uninfected control (not recorded which).

A few counts support this clonotype. J is TRBJ2-1 and V is TRBV18, with D possibly TRBD2 on 5 matching bases. CDR3 length equals 18 residues. In germline, CDR1 is KGHSH, CDR2 LQKENI. Trimming shortened V by 1 base and J by 0 bases, and 16 bases separated the two germline ends. In DNA form, the CDR3 reads TGTGCCAGCTCACCACTCTGGGCGGGCGATTTCTCCTACAATGAGCAGTTCTTC. Translated, it gives CASSPLWAGDFSYNEQFF.

This clonotype has a handful of counts. The chain joins TRBV20-1 to TRBJ1-5; TRBD1 matches 9 bases. Germline V gene data show CDR1 as DFQATT and CDR2 as SNEGSKA (reference sequence). Trimming cost V 5 bases and J 4 bases; bases outside gene matches: 6. The CDR3 is made up of 14 amino acids. The chain's CDR3 is CSAPRTGVNQPQHF. The CDR3, as DNA: TGCAGTGCTCCTCGGACAGGGGTAAATCAGCCCCAGCATTTT.

CDR3 protein: CASSLGLFTDTQYF. CDR3 sequence (DNA): TGTGCCAGCAGTCTGGGACTTTTCACAGATACGCAGTATTTT. The chain couples TRBV27 to TRBJ2-3; maybe TRBD2 (6 bases). V gave up 5 bases and J gave up 2 bases, with 11 bases separating them. CDR1 and CDR2 (germline): MNHEY, SMNVEV (reference sequence). The CDR3 runs to 14 residues.

This rearrangement joins TRBV29-1 to TRBJ2-7; TRBD1 matches at 9 bases. V was clipped by 7 bases and J by 2 bases; unmatched bases: 9. The CDR3 has 14 amino acids. Germline V gives CDR1 SQVTM, CDR2 ANQGSEA. The CDR3 reads CSAIRDRDPYEQYF. The CDR3 DNA reads as TGCAGCGCCATCCGGGACAGGGACCCCTACGAGCAGTACTTC.

The chain couples TRBV20-1 to TRBJ2-1, with a tentative D call TRBD2 (5 bases). The CDR3 is 14 amino acids. Between the trimmed V and J ends, which lost 0 bases and 3 bases, there was a span of 9 bases. The germline gives CDR1 DFQATT, CDR2 SNEGSKA (reference sequence). Written as DNA, the CDR3 is TGCAGTGCTAGAGATGCGGCGGGCTACAATGAGCAGTTCTTC. It codes for CSARDAAGYNEQFF.

This clonotype was seen repeatedly, ten times or more. V usage is TRBV29-1 and J usage is TRBJ2-6; D is uncertain. Germline assignment: CDR1 SQVTM and CDR2 ANQGSEA. V was trimmed by 0 bases and J by 1 base, leaving 4 bases between them. The length of the CDR3 is 14 residues. The CDR3 nucleotides read TGCAGCGTTGAAGAGGAATCTGGGGCCAACGTCCTGACTTTC. Its translation is CSVEEESGANVLTF.

The table lists this clonotype with a count of one. The rearrangement joins TRBV7-9 to TRBJ2-7; 11 bases are a match to TRBD1. This CDR3 contains 14 residues. V was clipped by 0 bases and J by 6 bases; unmatched bases: 1. Germline V gene sequence: CDR1 SEHNR, CDR2 FQNEAQ (reference sequence). The CDR3 nucleotides are TGTGCCAGCAGCTTAGCGGGGACAGGGGGCGAGCAGTACTTC. Translated: CASSLAGTGGEQYF.

This clonotype appeared many times. The chain recombines TRBV10-3 with TRBJ2-5; the D gene is possibly TRBD2 (5 bases). Trimming stripped 0 bases from V and 5 bases from J, with 13 bases between. The CDR3 runs 15 residues. Germline V gene sequence: CDR1 ENHRY, CDR2 SYGVKD. CDR3 protein: CAISESTDFGETQYF. For the CDR3, the DNA is TGTGCCATCAGTGAGTCGACGGACTTCGGGGAGACCCAGTACTTC.

V gene TRBV27 combines with J gene TRBJ2-3; TRBD2 is a possible D gene (5 bases). The germline V gene encodes CDR1 MNHEY and CDR2 SMNVEV (reference sequence). The CDR3 has 16 amino acids. V was pared by 2 bases and J by 2 bases, with 14 bases between. The CDR3 DNA reads TGTGCCAGCAGTTTACTACCGGGATCCTCCACAGATACGCAGTATTTT. This translates into CASSLLPGSSTDTQYF.

Worth noting for this clonotype: An end of the junction does not agree with germline; a read error may underlie this. V usage is TRBV13 and J usage is TRBJ2-1, with 8 bases fitting TRBD1. The CDR3 is 15 amino acids. The V gene's germline CDR1 is PRHDT and CDR2 FYEKMQ (reference sequence). Written as DNA, the CDR3 is TGTGCCAGCAGCACGCAGGGGGCCTCCTACAAAGAGCAGTTCTTC. Protein: CASSTQGASYKEQFF.

V gene TRBV5-1 combines with J gene TRBJ1-2; D might be TRBD1 (5 bases). From germline, CDR1 is SGHRS and CDR2 YFSETQ. The CDR3 loop spans 13 amino acids. Trimming cost V 0 bases and J 7 bases, with 10 bases left between them. CDR3 amino acids: CASSLEGSAGYTF. The CDR3 region has the DNA TGCGCCAGCAGCTTGGAGGGGAGCGCTGGCTACACCTTC.

This clonotype turned up a few times. The V call is TRBV7-9, the J call TRBJ1-5; 10 positions agree with TRBD1. Germline-derived CDR1 and CDR2 are SEHNR and FQNEAQ (reference sequence). The CDR3 spans 15 residues. Trimming removed 4 bases from V and 1 base from J; junction bases left unmatched: 1. The DNA of the CDR3 is TGTGCCAGCAGCTCGGGACAGGGGAGCAATCAGCCCCAGCATTTT. This codes for CASSSGQGSNQPQHF.

This clonotype showed up just a few times. One end of the junction varies from germline; a read error may be responsible. The chain recombines TRBV6-5 with TRBJ1-1; 9 nucleotides agree with TRBD1. CDR1 and CDR2 (germline): MNHEY, SVGAGI. The CDR3 has 15 residues. CDR3 amino acids: CASSYSGQGNTEVFF. CDR3 in DNA: TGTGCCAGCAGTTATTCGGGACAGGGCAACACTGAAGTTTTCTTT.

This clonotype was seen many times. CDR3 bases: TGTGCCAGCAGCTCCGGGGGAGGGGCCAACGTCCTGACTTTC. This codes for CASSSGGGANVLTF. V is TRBV7-3 and J is TRBJ2-6; a weak D match, TRBD2 (6 bases). V was clipped by 4 bases and J by 4 bases, with 8 bases between them. There are 14 residues in the CDR3. The germline CDR1 and CDR2 sequences are SGHTA and FQGTGA.

The CDR3 DNA follows: TGTGCCGCACAAAAGGGCAATGAGCAGTTCTTC. Its translation: CAAQKGNEQFF. The chain recombines TRBV11-2 with TRBJ2-1; D is uncertain. CDR1 is SGHAT and CDR2 is FQNNGV in the germline V gene. The CDR3 runs 11 residues. Between the trimmed V and J ends, which lost 11 bases and 6 bases, there was a span of 11 bases.

Comments on this clonotype: Given the absence of the conserved phenylalanine or tryptophan at the CDR3 end, a read error is likely. The chain recombines TRBV2 with TRBJ2-1; 7 bases are shared with TRBD2. This CDR3 has 14 amino acids. V was clipped by 7 bases and J by 4 bases; unmatched bases: 7. In germline, CDR1 is SNHLY, CDR2 FYNNEI. The CDR3 coding sequence is TGTGCCAGCAAACTTCTAGCGGAGTACAATGAGCAGTTCCTC. Its protein product is CASKLLAEYNEQFL.

This clonotype showed up many times. The V call is TRBV2, the J call TRBJ1-5, with a weak D call TRBD1 (6 bases). This CDR3 region has 14 residues. The V gene's germline CDR1 is SNHLY and CDR2 FYNNEI. V lost 6 bases and J 5 bases, leaving 14 bases between the germline ends. This CDR3 is CASSQDSLDQPQHF. For the CDR3, the DNA is TGTGCCAGCAGCCAGGACAGCTTGGATCAGCCCCAGCATTTT. Full variable domain (remainder filled in from reference TRBV2 and TRBJ1-5): EPEVTQTPSHQVTQMGQEVILRCVPISNHLYFYWYRQILGQKVEFLVSFYNNEISEKSEIFDDQFSVERPDGSNFTLKIRSTKLEDSAMYFCASSQDSLDQPQHFGDGTRLSIL.

V and J are TRBV28 and TRBJ2-2; 8 bases match TRBD1. Germline V gene lookup returns CDR1 MDHEN and CDR2 SYDVKM. The CDR3 contains 15 residues. J lost 4 bases, V lost 6 bases, and 7 bases had no gene match. DNA for the CDR3: TGTGCCAGCAGAGAACGACAGGGGCCCACCGGGGAGCTGTTTTTT. Amino acid sequence: CASRERQGPTGELFF.

CDR3 nucleotide sequence: TGTGCCAGCAGCACCAAGTCGGGGACTGAAGCTTTCTTT. Protein sequence: CASSTKSGTEAFF. V usage is TRBV7-2 and J usage is TRBJ1-1; D not resolved. Germline V gene sequence: CDR1 SGHTA, CDR2 FQGNSA. V was clipped by 5 bases and J by 5 bases, with 12 bases between them. This CDR3 has 13 residues.

The chain combines TRBV28 with TRBJ2-5; perhaps D is TRBD1 or TRBD2 (5 bases each). Between the trimmed V and J ends, which lost 2 bases and 1 base, there was a span of 14 bases. The V gene's germline CDR1 is MDHEN and CDR2 SYDVKM. The CDR3 consists of 16 residues. The CDR3 nucleotides read TGTGCCAGCAGTTTAGAGGGGTGGTTGGGCCAAGAGACCCAGTACTTC. Translating it yields CASSLEGWLGQETQYF.

This clonotype was observed a handful of times. CDR3 DNA sequence: TGTGCCAGCACCCCGTCCGGCGGGAGGCGCACAGATACGCAGTATTTT. Protein sequence: CASTPSGGRRTDTQYF. The chain couples TRBV12-3 or TRBV12-4 to TRBJ2-3; 8 positions agree with TRBD2. This CDR3 has 16 residues. V dropped 7 bases and J dropped 1; count of bases not matched to a gene: 10.

A few counts support this clonotype. This chain links TRBV6-2 or TRBV6-3 with TRBJ1-6, with D maybe TRBD1 (5 bases). CDR1 MNHEY and CDR2 SVGEGT come from the germline V gene. The CDR3 consists of 14 residues. Trimming cost V 3 bases and J 13 bases, with 16 bases left between them. CDR3 amino acids: CASSYRDQQVPLHF. The CDR3 coding sequence is TGTGCCAGCAGTTATCGGGACCAGCAAGTCCCCCTCCACTTT.

This clonotype was counted a few times. The rearrangement joins TRBV27 to TRBJ2-1, with 7 bases lining up with TRBD1. The ends lost 6 bases at V and 3 bases at J; junction bases unmatched: 11. This CDR3 spans 16 amino acids. The germline V gene encodes CDR1 MNHEY and CDR2 SMNVEV (reference sequence). The CDR3 loop is CASRPYRGANYNEQFF. The CDR3 DNA reads TGTGCCAGCAGACCCTACAGGGGCGCAAACTACAATGAGCAGTTCTTC.

This clonotype was counted a single time. A junction end diverges from the germline sequence, so it may reflect a read error. The chain carries TRBV10-3 and TRBJ2-1; D unresolved. The germline CDR1 and CDR2 sequences are ENHRY and SYGVKD. This CDR3 comprises 12 residues. As DNA, the CDR3 is TGTGGCATCAGCGACTCCACGACATGGCAGTTCTTC. Translating gives CGISDSTTWQFF.

This clonotype was seen more than once but under ten times. The V call is TRBV12-3 or TRBV12-4, the J call TRBJ2-7, with D tentatively TRBD2 (5 bases). Trimming took off 6 bases at V and 3 bases at J, with 12 bases between the two ends. This CDR3 spans 13 amino acids. Here the CDR3 reads CASSPLGLYEQYF. The CDR3 nucleotides are TGTGCCAGCAGCCCACTAGGTCTCTACGAGCAGTACTTC.

V gene TRBV7-2 combines with J gene TRBJ1-5; no definite D call. Per the germline V gene, CDR1 is SGHTA and CDR2 is FQGNSA. The CDR3 contains 13 residues. The V end lost 1 base, the J end lost 7 bases, and 8 bases lay between the germline ends. The CDR3 loop is CASSLGKEQPQHF. The DNA of the CDR3 is TGTGCCAGCAGCTTAGGCAAGGAACAGCCCCAGCATTTT. The entire variable domain, with the rest obtained from reference TRBV7-2 and TRBJ1-5, is as follows: GAGVSQSPSNKVTEKGKDVELRCDPISGHTALYWYRQSLGQGLEFLIYFQGNSAPDKSGLPSDRFSAERTGGSVSTLTIQRTQQEDSAVYLCASSLGKEQPQHFGDGTRLSIL.

The chain combines TRBV10-3 with TRBJ2-7; D call uncertain. Trimming pared 0 bases from V and 3 bases from J, leaving 6 bases between. The germline gives CDR1 ENHRY, CDR2 SYGVKD. The CDR3 loop spans 13 amino acids. CDR3 sequence: CAISESTVYEQYF. The CDR3 region has the DNA TGTGCCATCAGTGAGTCTACGGTCTACGAGCAGTACTTC.

This clonotype was detected ten times or more. The chain has TRBV7-2 and TRBJ1-4; TRBD1 is a possible D gene (5 bases). The CDR3 extends over 15 amino acids. Germline V gives CDR1 SGHTA, CDR2 FQGNSA. Trimming removed 3 bases at V and 5 bases at J, with 13 bases between. CDR3 sequence reads: CASSFTGTENEKLFF. The CDR3 region has the DNA TGTGCCAGCAGCTTTACCGGGACGGAAAATGAAAAACTGTTTTTT.

This clonotype was observed a handful of times. This chain links TRBV12-3 or TRBV12-4 with TRBJ1-2, with 7 bases aligning to TRBD1. The CDR3 totals 13 residues. V lost 6 bases and J lost 2; bases outside the gene matches: 3. CDR3 loop: CASRTTGNYGYTF. Written as DNA, the CDR3 is TGTGCCAGCAGAACGACAGGGAACTATGGCTACACCTTC.